This TCR beta chain came from a study of cytomegalovirus exposure and HLA in healthy donors. For the study at large: Unique TCRs from HLA-typed donors, 80 million to 90 million of them, were held in an early data release. Points from the study as a whole: V segments that were indistinguishable, TRBV6-2 and TRBV6-3 among them, were omitted from analysis. Published work reported that the classifier diagnosed cytomegalovirus status with high specificity and sensitivity.

Vbeta (60) and Jbeta (13) primers were used in the PCR. Data came from immunoSEQ multiplex PCR; TCRdb stores just in-frame clones and leaves some out. The sample holds about 110,000 clones; 77% are singletons and the top ten take about 3.7%. The CDR3 totals 12 residues. V lost 7 bases and J 7 bases, leaving 13 bases between the germline ends. The germline V gene encodes CDR1 SNHLY and CDR2 FYNNEI. A note on this clone: Its target is not known.

This TCR was recovered from a human donor in good health. The chain combines TRBV2 with TRBJ1-2; D is perhaps TRBD1 (6 bases). The sample consisted of PBMCs. As DNA, the CDR3 is TGTGCCAGCACCTTGACAGGTGGTGGCTACACCTTC. Its protein is CASTLTGGGYTF.